The next 18 T cell receptor beta chains were all read from a single sample in a study of STAT3 mutations in large granular lymphocyte leukemia. Broader study findings: In T-cell large granular lymphocyte leukemia, about half of patients showed multiple immunodominant subclonotypes.

Some clones are missing from TCRdb's copy, which holds only in-frame ones; the method was immunoSEQ multiplex PCR. The sample includes over 10,000 clones, 81% of them seen just once. What these receptors recognize is not known. The specimen was peripheral blood mononuclear cells. The source of these receptors is a man in his sixties with T-cell large granular lymphocyte leukemia. Some clones in this sample may be carry-over from other donors' samples.

This clone was found a few times. The J gene is TRBJ2-7, the V gene TRBV18; maybe TRBD1 (6 bases). This CDR3 has 14 amino acids. The germline V gene has CDR1 KGHSH and CDR2 LQKENI. Deletions cut 6 bases from V and 0 bases from J, with 12 bases between. DNA for the CDR3: TGTGCCAGCTCGCTGGACAGCAACTCCTACGAGCAGTACTTC. This encodes CASSLDSNSYEQYF.

This chain links TRBV10-3 with TRBJ1-2; TRBD1 might be the D (6 bases). This CDR3 region has 13 residues. The germline V gene has CDR1 ENHRY and CDR2 SYGVKD. Trimming removed 2 bases from V and 7 bases from J, with 11 bases in between. In DNA form, the CDR3 reads TGTGCCATCAGTGAGCGAGGGGGAGTTGGCTACACCTTC. Residues: CAISERGGVGYTF.

CDR3 in amino acids: CASSLEGRYSYNEQFF. The CDR3, as DNA: TGTGCCAGCAGCTTGGAGGGCAGATACTCCTACAATGAGCAGTTCTTC. The genes are TRBV5-6 and TRBJ2-1; D remains unclear. The CDR3 totals 16 residues. V was trimmed by 0 bases and J by 0 bases, leaving 10 bases between them. Germline CDR1 and CDR2: SGHDT and YYEEEE.

The chain employs TRBV6-5 and TRBJ2-7; 9 bases match TRBD1. From germline, CDR1 is MNHEY and CDR2 SVGAGI. The CDR3 has 16 residues. J was trimmed by 7 bases and V by 0 bases; bases with no gene match: 10. CDR3 in DNA: TGTGCCAGCAGTTACTCGACGGGACAGGGACCGGGTGAGCAGTACTTC. Residues: CASSYSTGQGPGEQYF.

The J gene is TRBJ1-2, the V gene TRBV28; D is undetermined. V dropped 4 bases and J dropped 8 bases, with 8 bases sitting between them. In germline, CDR1 is MDHEN, CDR2 SYDVKM. The CDR3 extends over 11 amino acids. The CDR3 nucleotides read TGTGCCAGCAGTTGGGGTTACGGCTACACCTTC. It is translated as CASSWGYGYTF.

This clone occurred a few times. The chain recombines TRBV27 with TRBJ2-6; D remains unclear. V dropped 2 bases and J dropped 3 bases, with 5 bases sitting between them. CDR1 is MNHEY, CDR2 SMNVEV, per germline (reference sequence). The CDR3 is 14 residues long. CDR3 nucleotide sequence: TGTGCCAGCAGTTTAGGGCGTGGGGCCAACGTCCTGACTTTC. Amino acids: CASSLGRGANVLTF.

The chain's CDR3 is CAWNAITGINSPLHF. The DNA for the CDR3 is TGTGCCTGGAACGCAATCACAGGGATTAATTCACCCCTCCACTTT. V and J are TRBV30 and TRBJ1-6, with D perhaps matching TRBD1 (6 bases). The CDR3 is 15 amino acids. Trimming shortened V by 4 bases and J by 6 bases, and 16 bases separated the two germline ends. Germline V gene sequence: CDR1 GTSNPN, CDR2 SVGIG (reference sequence).

This clone was recorded once. The chain is built from TRBV15 and TRBJ1-5; D is unclear. The germline CDR1 and CDR2 sequences are LNHNV and YYDKDF (reference sequence). V lost 1 base to trimming and J lost 7 bases, with 5 bases between them. This CDR3 has 12 amino acids. Written as DNA, the CDR3 is TGTGCCACCAGCAGAGCGGACCAGCCCCAGCATTTT. This translates into CATSRADQPQHF.

The chain links TRBV18 to TRBJ2-7, with 10 bases lining up with TRBD2. The junction had 11 bases not matched to a gene; V was cut back by 6 bases and J by 6 bases. The CDR3 is 15 amino acids. CDR1 and CDR2 (germline): KGHSH, LQKENI. As DNA, the CDR3 is TGTGCCAGCTCCCTAGCGGGAGATGGATTGGGCGAGCAGTACTTC. Protein: CASSLAGDGLGEQYF. Together with reference TRBV18 and TRBJ2-7, the CDR3 gives the full variable domain: NAGVMQNPRHLVRRRGQEARLRCSPMKGHSHVYWYRQLPEEGLKFMVYLQKENIIDESGMPKERFSAEFPKEGPSILRIQQVVRGDSAAYFCASSLAGDGLGEQYFGPGTRLTVT.

The J gene is TRBJ1-1, the V gene TRBV28; D possibly corresponds to TRBD1 (6 bases). V was trimmed by 5 bases and J by 1 base, leaving 11 bases between them. The CDR3 length is 14 residues. Per the germline V gene, CDR1 is MDHEN and CDR2 is SYDVKM. The CDR3, as DNA: TGTGCCAGCAGTCTAGGGGGGAAGAACACTGAAGCTTTCTTT. Protein: CASSLGGKNTEAFF.

This clone showed up just once. The genes are TRBV28 and TRBJ2-5, with 8 bases fitting TRBD2. The CDR3 sequence is 17 residues long. Trimming cost V 4 bases and J 4 bases; bases outside gene matches: 14. CDR1 MDHEN and CDR2 SYDVKM come from the germline V gene. The CDR3 reads CASSYRGYSGGGETQYF. The DNA of the CDR3 is TGTGCCAGCAGTTATCGGGGATACAGCGGGGGTGGAGAGACCCAGTACTTC.

The chain links TRBV5-1 to TRBJ1-1, with D possibly being TRBD1 (6 bases). CDR1 and CDR2 from the germline V gene are SGHRS and YFSETQ. The ends were cut back, 2 bases at V and 2 bases at J, with 13 bases in the middle. This CDR3 is built from 15 residues. The CDR3 DNA reads TGCGCCAGCAGCTTCCTAGGGGGGACCAACACTGAAGCTTTCTTT. Residues: CASSFLGGTNTEAFF.

The V and J genes are TRBV30 and TRBJ2-7; possibly TRBD1 for D (6 bases). V lost 2 bases and J 6 bases, leaving 8 bases between the germline ends. The CDR3 has 11 amino acids. Germline values: CDR1 GTSNPN, CDR2 SVGIG (reference sequence). CDR3 loop: CAWSSRGEQYF. The CDR3 bases are TGTGCCTGGAGTAGCAGGGGCGAGCAGTACTTC.

The gene calls are TRBV10-3 and TRBJ2-3; D may be TRBD1 or TRBD2 (6 bases each). This CDR3 is built from 14 residues. Per germline, CDR1 ENHRY and CDR2 SYGVKD. V was trimmed by 7 bases and J by 3 bases, leaving 14 bases between them. The CDR3 DNA follows: TGTGCCATCATGGGGGGCATCCAAACAGATACGCAGTATTTT. Its translation is CAIMGGIQTDTQYF.

The chain couples TRBV11-3 to TRBJ2-7; 13 bases fit TRBD2. Unmatched junction bases numbered 6, after V lost 5 bases and J lost 5 bases. Germline V lookup: CDR1 SGHNT, CDR2 YENEEA. The CDR3 extends over 15 amino acids. CDR3 in DNA: TGTGCCAGCAGCCCCCGGACTAGCGGGAGTGACGAGCAGTACTTC. As protein: CASSPRTSGSDEQYF.

This clone was found a few times. The rearrangement links TRBV5-1 to TRBJ2-7; D gene uncertain. Trimming removed 4 bases from V and 2 bases from J, with 13 bases in between. Germline V gene lookup returns CDR1 SGHRS and CDR2 YFSETQ. The CDR3 sequence is 14 residues long. The CDR3 region is CASSAAWSAYEQYF. The DNA for the CDR3 is TGCGCCAGCAGCGCAGCGTGGTCCGCCTACGAGCAGTACTTC.

The chain carries TRBV19 and TRBJ2-5; 7 positions agree with TRBD1. Unmatched junction bases numbered 4, after V lost 4 bases and J lost 5 bases. The germline gives CDR1 LNHDA, CDR2 SQIVND (reference sequence). The CDR3 is 13 amino acids. The CDR3 nucleotides read TGTGCCAGTAGTACCGACAGGGCCGAGACCCAGTACTTC. Protein product: CASSTDRAETQYF. The entire variable domain, with the rest obtained from reference TRBV19 and TRBJ2-5, is as follows: DGGITQSPKYLFRKEGQNVTLSCEQNLNHDAMYWYRQDPGQGLRLIYYSQIVNDFQKGDIAEGYSVSREKKESFPLTVTSAQKNPTAFYLCASSTDRAETQYFGPGTRLLVL.

V gene TRBV18 combines with J gene TRBJ2-7; tentatively, D is TRBD1 (6 bases). The germline V gene has CDR1 KGHSH and CDR2 LQKENI. Trimming took 2 bases from V and 2 from J, leaving 7 bases between them. The CDR3 covers 13 residues. The CDR3 region is CASSPGQTYEQYF. The CDR3 nucleotides read TGTGCCAGCTCACCAGGACAGACCTACGAGCAGTACTTC.